These 9 T cell receptor beta chains share one sample of origin, sequenced in a study of T cells after yellow fever vaccination (dated by TCRdb to the late 2010s). In light of the paper, this sample's treatment or condition label describes: live attenuated yellow fever vaccine strain. The library was built by means of 5' RACE. The instrument given in TCRdb is Illumina HiSeq 2500. Using fastp trimming at Q25 and MiXCR clonotype assembly, TCRdb reanalyzed the public sequencing data and kept in-frame beta chains. Each entry merges the rows of one CDR3 protein and shows their most common DNA and genes. This sample has hundreds of thousands of distinct CDR3 sequences in its table, and 8.7% of those were observed once. The ten top clones hold about a sixth of the sample. Sequenced here: PBMCs, sampled on the day of the first yellow fever vaccination. Every receptor here comes from a man between 18 and 35 years old who received the YFV17D yellow fever vaccine.

This clonotype was counted between two and nine times. The chain uses TRBV2 and TRBJ2-5; 12 bases map to TRBD2. This CDR3 is 15 amino acids long. Trimming took 5 bases from V and 4 from J; bases not matched to a gene: 5. In germline, CDR1 is SNHLY, CDR2 FYNNEI. The CDR3 DNA reads TGTGCCAGCAGTAGTCTACTAGCGGGAGGAGAGACCCAGTACTTC. It encodes CASSSLLAGGETQYF.

The rearrangement links TRBV20-1 to TRBJ2-7; 9 nucleotides align to TRBD1. J was trimmed by 5 bases and V by 0 bases; bases with no gene match: 5. Germline assignment: CDR1 DFQATT and CDR2 SNEGSKA (reference sequence). The CDR3 spans 14 residues. CDR3 region: CSAREGTGRDEQYV. CDR3 nucleotides: TGCAGTGCTAGAGAAGGGACAGGGCGGGACGAGCAGTACGTC.

This clonotype was seen ten or more times. This chain connects TRBV5-1 to TRBJ2-1, with D unclear. CDR1 and CDR2 from the germline V gene are SGHRS and YFSETQ. CDR3 size: 11 residues. The V end lost 2 bases, the J end lost 6 bases, and 3 bases lay between the germline ends. For the CDR3, the DNA is TGCGCCAGCAGCTTCGGCAATGAGCAGTTCTTC. This sequence encodes CASSFGNEQFF.

The V and J genes are TRBV7-2 and TRBJ2-3, with D possibly TRBD2 on 5 matching bases. V lost 1 base and J lost 1, with 9 bases in between. Germline CDR1 SGHTA, CDR2 FQGNSA. The CDR3 loop spans 15 amino acids. In nucleotides, the CDR3 is TGTGCCAGCAGCTTAGTCGGGGATCGCACAGATACGCAGTATTTT. It is translated as CASSLVGDRTDTQYF.

The V gene is TRBV7-2, the J gene TRBJ2-3; 9 bases agree with TRBD2. The V and J ends lost 1 base and 8 bases, in that order; junction bases with no gene match: 4. CDR1 and CDR2 from the germline V gene are SGHTA and FQGNSA. The CDR3 extends over 14 amino acids. The CDR3, as DNA: TGTGCCAGCAGCTTAGAGCGGGGGGTAGTTACGCAGTATTTT. Its translation is CASSLERGVVTQYF.

This clonotype has just a few counts. The V and J genes are TRBV29-1 and TRBJ2-5; perhaps TRBD2 as D (5 bases). Germline CDR1 reads SQVTM; CDR2 reads ANQGSEA. The V end was cut by 4 bases, the J end by 5 bases, with 14 bases between. The CDR3 sequence is 13 residues long. The CDR3 spells CSVGGEWAETQYF. CDR3 nucleotide sequence: TGCAGCGTTGGTGGGGAGTGGGCGGAGACCCAGTACTTC.

This rearrangement joins TRBV5-1 to TRBJ1-2; TRBD1 is a possible D gene (5 bases). The CDR3 runs to 16 residues. Trimming cost V 9 bases and J 8 bases, with 29 bases left between them. Germline-derived CDR1 and CDR2 are SGHRS and YFSETQ. DNA of the CDR3: TGCGCCACCAAGCAGGAGGAGAAAGGGGAAACGGAAGGCTACACCTTC. This codes for CATKQEEKGETEGYTF.

J is TRBJ1-6 and V is TRBV18, with 7 bases that match TRBD1. There are 15 residues in the CDR3. Germline V gives CDR1 KGHSH, CDR2 LQKENI. Unmatched junction bases numbered 6, after V lost 3 bases and J lost 7 bases. The CDR3 DNA sequence: TGTGCCAGCTCACCGGGGGGACAGAGGAATTCACCCCTCCACTTT. Protein sequence: CASSPGGQRNSPLHF. The full variable domain, completed using reference TRBV18 and TRBJ1-6, is NAGVMQNPRHLVRRRGQEARLRCSPMKGHSHVYWYRQLPEEGLKFMVYLQKENIIDESGMPKERFSAEFPKEGPSILRIQQVVRGDSAAYFCASSPGGQRNSPLHFGNGTRLTVT.

The chain couples TRBV19 to TRBJ1-1; the D gene is possibly TRBD1 (5 bases). The CDR3 spans 12 residues. Germline-derived CDR1 and CDR2 are LNHDA and SQIVND (reference sequence). Between the trimmed V and J ends, which lost 5 bases and 4 bases, there was a span of 8 bases. The CDR3 reads CASSWGPTEAFF. The CDR3 coding sequence is TGTGCCAGTAGTTGGGGCCCCACTGAAGCTTTCTTT.